The entry below gives a single TCR beta chain sequence along with its context. The antigen remains undetermined. This sample stems from a study of blood T cells in healthy people across ages. CDR1 KGHSH and CDR2 LQKENI come from the germline V gene. This CDR3 has 20 residues. The study, taken as a whole, reports: Percentage of naive T cells showed a strong correlation with TCR beta diversity.

The extraction recovered at least 5 micrograms of total RNA per sample. Next came a second PCR, run for roughly 6 to 11 cycles, which used a sample-barcoded 5' primer along with a J-beta primer mix. TCRdb re-called the 5' RACE reads through MiXCR, storing one row per CDR3 protein. The repertoire includes just under 550,000 distinct CDR3 sequences, around 24% of them detected once, and around 10% sits in the top ten. This sample also belongs to another study, concerning T cells of mothers and their children. That report notes: With the M1S primer of the second PCR, sample barcodes and 2-4 random nucleotides were added. Related mother-child pairs shared slightly more overlap than unrelated pairs, but the difference was non-significant.

This sequence originates from a boy aged 5-17 years in good health. The J gene is TRBJ2-1, the V gene TRBV18; D is ambiguous. The tail of the sequence fits TRBJ2-7 better, so the J call may be wrong. The sequencing sample was made of blood. CDR3 in amino acids: CASSPPLVNVTDLWSYEQYF. The CDR3 DNA reads TGTGCCAGCTCACCTCCTCTAGTGAACGTGACCGACCTTTGGTCCTACGAGCAGTACTTC.